The sequence of this TCR beta chain was determined in a study of vaccination and CD4 T cells after COVID-19. Study details: Four females and six males made up the convalescents, with two Hispanic.

V was clipped by 5 bases and J by 0 bases; unmatched bases: 3. Germline V gives CDR1 SGHTA, CDR2 FQGNSA. This CDR3 is built from 15 residues. Once obtained from cultured CD4+ T cells, the DNA was sequenced using the Oncomine TCR Beta short-read assay. Genomic DNA was drawn out of CD4+ T cells grown in culture. TCRdb redid the calling of the PCR reads with MiXCR, one entry per CDR3 protein. Of about 7,800 distinct CDR3 sequences in the sample, approximately 52% were seen once. Regarding treatment: approximately 11-day PBMC culture with coronavirus spike peptide pools or control peptides (ViraFEST assay). Researchers grew the cells for about 9 days and then pulled out CD4+ T cells by negative selection. Comment on this clonotype: Its antigen remains unknown.

Sequences were obtained from CD4+ T cells from blood, cultured in vitro. The chain carries TRBV7-2 and TRBJ1-5, with 8 bases aligning to TRBD1. The TCR originated in a human donor who had recovered from COVID-19. The CDR3 bases are TGTGCCAGCAGCCAGGACAGGGTTAGCAATCAGCCCCAGCATTTT. It encodes CASSQDRVSNQPQHF. The variable domain in full, completed from reference TRBV7-2 and TRBJ1-5, reads GAGVSQSPSNKVTEKGKDVELRCDPISGHTALYWYRQSLGQGLEFLIYFQGNSAPDKSGLPSDRFSAERTGGSVSTLTIQRTQQEDSAVYLCASSQDRVSNQPQHFGDGTRLSIL.